This passage covers 14 T cell receptor beta chains from one sample sequenced in a study of cytomegalovirus exposure and HLA in healthy donors. The repertoire was sequenced with immunoSEQ multiplex PCR; TCRdb's copy has only in-frame clones and lacks some. The data contain some 230,000 clones, about 90% of them singletons. The sample consisted of PBMCs. These receptors came from a woman aged 18-30 years in good health and CMV-seronegative.

CDR3 sequence: CASSFPGLAGGSNTGELFF. The CDR3 DNA is TGCGCCAGCAGCTTCCCGGGACTAGCGGGAGGATCGAACACCGGGGAGCTGTTTTTT. V gene TRBV5-1 combines with J gene TRBJ2-2, with 15 bases lining up with TRBD2. The germline V gene encodes CDR1 SGHRS and CDR2 YFSETQ. This CDR3 contains 19 residues. The trim removed 2 bases at V and 0 bases at J, leaving 5 bases unmatched.

This clone was observed once. CDR3 in DNA: TGTGCCAGCAGCTTAATGTCTAGCGGGAGGGCATCACAGGATACGCAGTATTTT. This gives the protein CASSLMSSGRASQDTQYF. The genes are TRBV11-3 and TRBJ2-3, with 12 bases matching TRBD2. The CDR3 length is 18 residues. From germline, CDR1 is SGHNT and CDR2 YENEEA. Germline trimming cut 2 bases from V and 6 bases from J; bases unmatched to any gene: 12.

This chain links TRBV9 with TRBJ2-2, with 8 bases identical to TRBD2. Germline values: CDR1 SGDLS, CDR2 YYNGEE. This CDR3 has 23 amino acids. The J segment lost 3 bases and the V segment lost 3 bases, leaving 28 bases of the junction unmatched. The CDR3 loop is CASSGVDGVAGSSTLFYTGELFF. The CDR3 DNA follows: TGTGCCAGCAGCGGAGTTGACGGGGTAGCGGGATCCTCGACCCTTTTCTACACCGGGGAGCTGTTTTTT.

The chain links TRBV28 to TRBJ2-2; perhaps TRBD1 as D (6 bases). CDR3 length: 16 amino acids. The V end was cut by 1 base, the J end by 1 base, with 10 bases between. Germline CDR1 is MDHEN and CDR2 is SYDVKM. The CDR3 DNA follows: TGTGCCAGCAGTTTATCCCCGGGACAGAACACCGGGGAGCTGTTTTTT. Translated, it gives CASSLSPGQNTGELFF.

V gene TRBV2 combines with J gene TRBJ1-4; D is unclear. This CDR3 is built from 14 residues. V was pared by 8 bases and J by 7 bases, with 17 bases between. The V gene's germline CDR1 is SNHLY and CDR2 FYNNEI. CDR3 amino acids: CASRLTAASEKLFF. The CDR3 nucleotides are TGTGCCAGCCGTTTAACAGCGGCCAGTGAAAAACTGTTTTTT. The complete variable domain, with remaining parts taken from reference TRBV2 and TRBJ1-4, reads EPEVTQTPSHQVTQMGQEVILRCVPISNHLYFYWYRQILGQKVEFLVSFYNNEISEKSEIFDDQFSVERPDGSNFTLKIRSTKLEDSAMYFCASRLTAASEKLFFGSGTQLSVL.

This clone was seen just once. The CDR3 DNA reads as TGTGCCAGTGGGACCGGGACAGGGATGACTGAAGCTTTCTTT. Its translation: CASGTGTGMTEAFF. The chain joins TRBV19 to TRBJ1-1; 9 bases fit TRBD1. V shed 8 bases and J 5 bases; nucleotides not matched to a gene: 9. Germline lookup yields CDR1 LNHDA and CDR2 SQIVND (reference sequence). The CDR3 is 14 residues long. Based on the CDR3 plus reference TRBV19 and TRBJ1-1, the full variable domain is DGGITQSPKYLFRKEGQNVTLSCEQNLNHDAMYWYRQDPGQGLRLIYYSQIVNDFQKGDIAEGYSVSREKKESFPLTVTSAQKNPTAFYLCASGTGTGMTEAFFGQGTRLTVV.

The V gene is TRBV28, the J gene TRBJ1-3, with TRBD1 matching over 7 bases. CDR3 length: 14 amino acids. Trimming at V came to 7 bases and at J to 2 bases, leaving 5 bases not matched to a gene. Germline CDR1 MDHEN, CDR2 SYDVKM. This chain's CDR3 is CASITRGPGNTIYF. CDR3 DNA sequence: TGTGCCAGCATCACTAGGGGGCCTGGAAACACCATATATTTT.

This clone appeared a single time. V and J are TRBV5-1 and TRBJ2-7; 11 bases fit TRBD2. J was trimmed by 5 bases and V by 0 bases; bases with no gene match: 10. The CDR3 runs 17 residues. Germline values: CDR1 SGHRS, CDR2 YFSETQ. CDR3 DNA sequence: TGCGCCAGCAGCTTGGCCGCAAGGTCTAGCGGGAGGCACGAGCAGTACTTC. Its translation: CASSLAARSSGRHEQYF.

The rearrangement uses TRBV2 and TRBJ1-6; 8 nucleotides match TRBD1. Per germline, CDR1 SNHLY and CDR2 FYNNEI. This CDR3 contains 15 residues. V dropped 0 bases and J dropped 10; count of bases not matched to a gene: 5. CDR3 in DNA: TGTGCCAGCAGTGAAGCCTACAGGGGGAACTCACCCCTCCACTTT. Translated, it gives CASSEAYRGNSPLHF.

This sequence joins TRBV28 and TRBJ2-3; the match to TRBD2 covers 14 bases. CDR1 is MDHEN, CDR2 SYDVKM, per germline. Unmatched junction bases numbered 13, after V lost 5 bases and J lost 6 bases. The CDR3 length is 18 residues. DNA of the CDR3: TGTGCCAGCAGTCACGCCGGGACTAGCGGGAGATTTACGGATACGCAGTATTTT. Translating gives CASSHAGTSGRFTDTQYF.

The V call is TRBV2, the J call TRBJ2-7; TRBD2 matches 7 bases. The CDR3 is 14 amino acids. The V and J ends lost 6 bases and 6 bases, in that order; junction bases with no gene match: 11. Germline V gene lookup returns CDR1 SNHLY and CDR2 FYNNEI. Written as DNA, the CDR3 is TGTGCCAGCAGGGGAAGGGACTACCCCGGCGAGCAGTACTTC. It encodes CASRGRDYPGEQYF.

V is TRBV5-1 and J is TRBJ1-1; D might be TRBD1 (6 bases). Germline V gene sequence: CDR1 SGHRS, CDR2 YFSETQ. V was clipped by 4 bases and J by 4 bases, with 14 bases between them. This CDR3 is 14 amino acids long. CDR3 DNA: TGCGCCAGCAGCCCGGAACAGGGTGGCACTGAAGCTTTCTTT. It translates to CASSPEQGGTEAFF.

This chain connects TRBV5-4 to TRBJ2-7; D is unresolved. The V gene lost 4 bases and the J gene lost 3 bases, with 5 bases spanning the gap. This CDR3 comprises 11 residues. Germline V gene data show CDR1 as SGHNT and CDR2 as YYREEE (reference sequence). The CDR3 is CASSNNYEQYF. The CDR3, as DNA: TGTGCCAGCAGCAATAACTACGAGCAGTACTTC.

This clone was seen only a few times. Written as DNA, the CDR3 is TGTGCCAGCAGCTGGTCGCCAGGCAATGAGCAGTTCTTC. Translated, it gives CASSWSPGNEQFF. The V call is TRBV6-6, the J call TRBJ2-1, with D unclear. The CDR3 extends over 13 amino acids. Deletions cut 6 bases from V and 6 bases from J, with 12 bases between. CDR1 MNHNY and CDR2 SVGAGI come from the germline V gene (reference sequence).